Listed here are 27 T cell receptor beta chains from one sample, sequenced in a study of T-cell reconstitution after alpha-beta-depleted transplantation in children (dated by TCRdb to 2016 to 2018). The receptor library was made with PCR. For sequencing, an Illumina HiSeq 2500 was employed. TCR library preparation used molecular barcoding, with unique molecular identifiers applied to normalize quantification of the TCRbeta repertoire. TCRdb applied fastp at Q25 and MiXCR to the public reads, then kept only in-frame beta chains. A single entry per CDR3 protein holds the most common genes and DNA from its merged rows. The sample table records 280,000 or so distinct CDR3 sequences; approximately 10% of these occur just once. The biggest ten clones account for about a quarter of the sample. The meaning of the sample's treatment or condition label: allogeneic hematopoietic cell transplantation with graft depleted of TCRalphabeta T cells and CD19 B cells.

Sequencing used peripheral blood, obtained 180 days after TCRalphabeta/CD19-depleted stem cell transplant. These TCRs come from a male patient between 2 and 10 years old who had a stem cell transplant for chronic granulomatous disease, so the T cells may come from the graft donor.

This clonotype has at least ten counts. The rearrangement links TRBV3-1 to TRBJ1-6; 9 bases are shared with TRBD1. The germline V gene encodes CDR1 LGHDT and CDR2 YNNKEL (reference sequence). V dropped 8 bases and J dropped 10; count of bases not matched to a gene: 6. The CDR3 runs 13 residues. DNA for the CDR3: TGTGCCAGCGGAGGGACAGGGAACTCACCCCTCCACTTT. This sequence encodes CASGGTGNSPLHF.

This clonotype was found many times. The rearrangement joins TRBV6-1 to TRBJ2-3; a possible D gene is TRBD2 (6 bases). The CDR3 extends over 14 amino acids. Between the trimmed V and J ends, which lost 6 bases and 0 bases, there was a span of 10 bases. The germline gives CDR1 MNHNS, CDR2 SASEGT. CDR3 DNA sequence: TGTGCCAGCAGCGGCGGGACTAGCACAGATACGCAGTATTTT. Translating gives CASSGGTSTDTQYF.

In the case of this clonotype: This may come from a read error, since a much larger clone is one base off. The gene calls are TRBV7-2 and TRBJ1-1; 9 nucleotides match TRBD1. With 5 bases clipped from V and 5 bases from J, the junction kept 6 bases outside the gene matches. CDR1 and CDR2 from the germline V gene are SGHTA and FQGNSA. CDR3 length: 14 amino acids. The CDR3 DNA sequence: TGTGCCAGCAGCCAACAGGGGGCAGAGACTGAAGCTTTCTTT. Its protein product is CASSQQGAETEAFF.

In its sample, this clonotype was seen many times. The genes are TRBV10-3 and TRBJ2-3, with TRBD1 identical over 7 bases. The J segment lost 3 bases and the V segment lost 8 bases, leaving 5 bases of the junction unmatched. This CDR3 has 13 residues. Germline CDR1 ENHRY, CDR2 SYGVKD. The CDR3 sequence is CAIEDRVTDTQYF. CDR3 DNA: TGTGCCATCGAAGACAGGGTAACAGATACGCAGTATTTT.

This clonotype was seen at least ten times. The V call is TRBV29-1, the J call TRBJ1-4; tentatively, D is TRBD1 (5 bases). With 7 bases removed from V and 8 bases from J, the gap between germline ends came to 20 bases. The CDR3 is 14 residues long. The germline CDR1 and CDR2 sequences are SQVTM and ANQGSEA. CDR3 protein: CSADTGGIGEKLFF. CDR3 sequence (DNA): TGCAGCGCCGATACCGGGGGGATTGGGGAAAAACTGTTTTTT.

In its sample, this clonotype was seen many times. J is TRBJ2-5 and V is TRBV28; 7 bases are shared with TRBD1. V lost 5 bases to trimming and J lost 5 bases; unmatched junction nucleotides: 11. Per germline, CDR1 MDHEN and CDR2 SYDVKM. This CDR3 spans 15 amino acids. CDR3 residues: CASSTTGTVRETQYF. The CDR3, as DNA: TGTGCCAGCAGTACCACCGGGACAGTGAGGGAGACCCAGTACTTC.

This clonotype was seen at least ten times. The chain recombines TRBV19 with TRBJ1-5; D remains ambiguous. Trimming took 3 bases from V and 1 from J, leaving 10 bases between them. Germline values: CDR1 LNHDA, CDR2 SQIVND (reference sequence). This CDR3 is built from 15 residues. The CDR3 here is CASSMDGGSNQPQHF. CDR3 DNA sequence: TGTGCCAGTAGTATGGACGGTGGGAGCAATCAGCCCCAGCATTTT.

The table lists this clonotype with many counts. The rearrangement uses TRBV6-1 and TRBJ1-5; TRBD1 is a possible D gene (5 bases). CDR3 length: 15 residues. The V end was cut by 6 bases, the J end by 0 bases, with 12 bases between. The germline gives CDR1 MNHNS, CDR2 SASEGT. The CDR3 here is CASRSDSYSNQPQHF. As DNA, the CDR3 is TGTGCCAGCAGGTCCGACAGTTATAGCAATCAGCCCCAGCATTTT.

Ten or more counts support this clonotype. The chain carries TRBV3-1 and TRBJ2-1; TRBD1 aligns across 8 bases. This CDR3 has 14 amino acids. J lost 4 bases, V lost 4 bases, and 3 bases had no gene match. Germline-derived CDR1 and CDR2 are LGHDT and YNNKEL (reference sequence). The CDR3 coding sequence is TGTGCCAGCAGCCCGACAGGGGATTACAATGAGCAGTTCTTC. The encoded protein is CASSPTGDYNEQFF.

This clonotype was seen ten or more times. The V call is TRBV7-9, the J call TRBJ2-5; a weak D match, TRBD2 (5 bases). The CDR3 is made up of 15 amino acids. Trimming pared 1 base from V and 1 base from J, leaving 10 bases between. From germline, CDR1 is SEHNR and CDR2 FQNEAQ (reference sequence). CDR3 loop: CASSLVLALQETQYF. The CDR3 DNA reads as TGTGCCAGCAGCTTAGTGCTAGCTCTCCAAGAGACCCAGTACTTC. The whole variable domain, filled in from reference TRBV7-9 and TRBJ2-5, reads DTGVSQNPRHKITKRGQNVTFRCDPISEHNRLYWYRQTLGQGPEFLTYFQNEAQLEKSRLLSDRFSAERPKGSFSTLEIQRTEQGDSAMYLCASSLVLALQETQYFGPGTRLLVL.

This clonotype was recorded at least ten times. The genes are TRBV12-3 or TRBV12-4 and TRBJ2-5; TRBD1 agrees at 9 bases. V dropped 5 bases and J dropped 2; count of bases not matched to a gene: 9. The CDR3 runs to 16 residues. The CDR3, as DNA: TGTGCCAGCAGTCTCGACAGGGGGAATAGGCAAGAGACCCAGTACTTC. Encoded protein: CASSLDRGNRQETQYF.

This clonotype was found many times. CDR3 sequence: CASSQDWEGKDTQYF. CDR3 nucleotides: TGCGCCAGCAGCCAAGATTGGGAGGGAAAAGATACGCAGTATTTT. The chain carries TRBV4-3 and TRBJ2-3, with 7 positions matching TRBD2. The CDR3 spans 15 residues. Germline assignment: CDR1 LGHNA and CDR2 YSLEER. The trim removed 0 bases at V and 5 bases at J, leaving 5 bases unmatched.

This clonotype occurred many times. The gene calls are TRBV29-1 and TRBJ1-2; D gene unclear. Germline loops: CDR1 SQVTM, CDR2 ANQGSEA. The ends were cut back, 4 bases at V and 4 bases at J, with 10 bases in the middle. The CDR3 spans 12 residues. CDR3 amino acids: CSVVLWTYGYTF. The DNA of the CDR3 is TGCAGCGTTGTACTTTGGACCTATGGCTACACCTTC.

The chain employs TRBV5-4 and TRBJ2-7, with 7 nucleotides matching TRBD1. The CDR3 is 13 residues long. Looked up from germline, CDR1 is SGHNT and CDR2 is YYREEE (reference sequence). V shed 4 bases and J 2 bases; nucleotides not matched to a gene: 3. Written as DNA, the CDR3 is TGTGCCAGCAGCAAAGACAGGGCCTACGAGCAGTACTTC. Its protein is CASSKDRAYEQYF.

This clonotype has ten or more counts. V usage is TRBV6-5 and J usage is TRBJ2-3; D unresolved. V gave up 3 bases and J gave up 6 bases, with 16 bases separating them. The CDR3 covers 15 residues. CDR1 and CDR2 from the germline V gene are MNHEY and SVGAGI. CDR3 in DNA: TGTGCCAGCAGTTATACCCCGGTGGGCCTTGATACGCAGTATTTT. It is translated as CASSYTPVGLDTQYF.

This clonotype was seen at least ten times. The chain is built from TRBV5-1 and TRBJ2-7; TRBD1 might be the D (6 bases). CDR1 is SGHRS and CDR2 is YFSETQ in the germline V gene. CDR3 length: 16 amino acids. V was clipped by 0 bases and J by 1 base, with 14 bases between them. As DNA, the CDR3 is TGCGCCAGCAGCTTGGCCGGGACACTTCTTTCCTACGAGCAGTACTTC. It codes for CASSLAGTLLSYEQYF. Based on the CDR3 plus reference TRBV5-1 and TRBJ2-7, the full variable domain is KAGVTQTPRYLIKTRGQQVTLSCSPISGHRSVSWYQQTPGQGLQFLFEYFSETQRNKGNFPGRFSGRQFSNSRSEMNVSTLELGDSALYLCASSLAGTLLSYEQYFGPGTRLTVT.

This clonotype was detected many times. The rearrangement joins TRBV5-5 to TRBJ2-2; maybe TRBD1 (6 bases). Trimming pared 4 bases from V and 3 bases from J, leaving 16 bases between. This CDR3 is 16 amino acids long. Germline assignment: CDR1 SGHKS and CDR2 YYEKEE (reference sequence). The chain's CDR3 is CASSLRQATYTGELFF. CDR3 sequence (DNA): TGTGCCAGCAGCCTCAGACAGGCAACCTACACCGGGGAGCTGTTTTTT.

In its sample, this clonotype was seen many times. V and J are TRBV5-1 and TRBJ1-3, with no clear D. Germline loops: CDR1 SGHRS, CDR2 YFSETQ. Deletions cut 0 bases from V and 1 base from J, with 8 bases between. The CDR3 consists of 15 residues. As DNA, the CDR3 is TGCGCCAGCAGCTTGGCCGCTGCGTCTGGAAACACCATATATTTT. It yields the protein CASSLAAASGNTIYF.

This clonotype was observed many times. CDR3 DNA: TGTGCCAGCAGCATAGGGCTAGGGAGTTCGGAGACCCAGTACTTC. Its translation is CASSIGLGSSETQYF. This sequence joins TRBV28 and TRBJ2-5; weak D call: TRBD2 (5 bases). CDR3 length: 15 amino acids. The V and J ends lost 6 bases and 5 bases respectively, with 19 bases between them. Germline CDR1 and CDR2: MDHEN and SYDVKM.

This clonotype was seen many times. The chain has TRBV6-1 and TRBJ2-2; D may match TRBD1 or TRBD2 (5 bases each). The CDR3 has 13 residues. From germline, CDR1 is MNHNS and CDR2 SASEGT. V lost 8 bases and J 0 bases, leaving 7 bases between the germline ends. DNA of the CDR3: TGTGCCAGCGGGGGACCGAACACCGGGGAGCTGTTTTTT. Protein product: CASGGPNTGELFF.

This clonotype has a count of ten or more. The chain is built from TRBV4-1 and TRBJ2-3, with D unclear. CDR3 length: 12 amino acids. The V and J ends lost 3 bases and 5 bases respectively, with 6 bases between them. Germline lookup yields CDR1 MGHRA and CDR2 YSYEKL. CDR3 protein: CASSHPQDTQYF. The CDR3 DNA sequence: TGCGCCAGCAGCCACCCCCAAGATACGCAGTATTTT.

Turning to this clonotype: Just one base apart from a much larger clone, this may be a read error. The V call is TRBV29-1, the J call TRBJ1-2, with a possible D match to TRBD1 (6 bases). Trimming cost V 3 bases and J 12 bases, with 17 bases left between them. Germline-derived CDR1 and CDR2 are SQVTM and ANQGSEA. The CDR3 is 12 residues long. CDR3 sequence: CSVELVQGSDTF. Written as DNA, the CDR3 is TGCAGCGTTGAGTTAGTCCAGGGGAGCGACACCTTC.

This clonotype was observed many times. The rearrangement links TRBV7-3 to TRBJ2-3; possibly TRBD1 or TRBD2 for D (5 bases each). V shed 0 bases and J shed 5 bases, with 12 bases lying between them. The CDR3 length is 15 residues. The germline V gene encodes CDR1 SGHTA and CDR2 FQGTGA. CDR3 coding DNA: TGTGCCAGCAGCTTAACGTTGGGACCGAAAGATACGCAGTATTTT. Its protein product is CASSLTLGPKDTQYF. The full variable domain, completed using reference TRBV7-3 and TRBJ2-3, is GAGVSQTPSNKVTEKGKYVELRCDPISGHTALYWYRQSLGQGPEFLIYFQGTGAADDSGLPNDRFFAVRPEGSVSTLKIQRTERGDSAVYLCASSLTLGPKDTQYFGPGTRLTVL.

Ten or more counts support this clonotype. This chain links TRBV20-1 with TRBJ2-6; D is uncertain. Germline values: CDR1 DFQATT, CDR2 SNEGSKA (reference sequence). There are 13 residues in the CDR3. The V end was cut by 6 bases, the J end by 2 bases, with 8 bases between. For the CDR3, the DNA is TGCAGTGCCCCAAGTGCTGGGGCCAACGTCCTGACTTTC. Encoded protein: CSAPSAGANVLTF.

Of note for this clonotype: With a much larger clone just one base away, this may be a read error. J is TRBJ2-7 and V is TRBV6-1, with D tentatively TRBD2 (5 bases). Germline values: CDR1 MNHNS, CDR2 SASEGT. This CDR3 has 14 amino acids. As DNA, the CDR3 is TGTGCCAGCAGGCCCCCTAGCCCACCCTACGAGCAGTCCTTC. Protein sequence: CASRPPSPPYEQSF.

This clonotype appeared many times. The chain recombines TRBV20-1 with TRBJ2-7, with 12 bases that match TRBD2. Germline CDR1 and CDR2: DFQATT and SNEGSKA (reference sequence). The CDR3 loop spans 16 amino acids. Trimming at V came to 2 bases and at J to 2 bases, leaving 7 bases not matched to a gene. CDR3 DNA: TGCAGTGCTAGACCGAAGAGGACTAGCGGGACCTACGAGCAGTACTTC. Encoded protein: CSARPKRTSGTYEQYF.

This clonotype was seen repeatedly, ten times or more. The CDR3: CASSLGARRGTYEQYF. As DNA, the CDR3 is TGTGCCAGCAGCTTAGGCGCGCGACGGGGAACCTACGAGCAGTACTTC. V usage is TRBV7-2 and J usage is TRBJ2-7; tentatively, D is TRBD2 (5 bases). The germline gives CDR1 SGHTA, CDR2 FQGNSA. The CDR3 is made up of 16 amino acids. Trimming left V 1 base short and J 2 bases short, with 15 bases between.